This T cell receptor (beta chain) comes out of a study of blood T cell repertoires in COVID-19. Under the authors' procedure: By means of reference gene primer amplification, nucleated cell counts were estimated. TCRdb's table, derived via immunoSEQ multiplex PCR, lists solely in-frame clones and lacks some. V, J and clone size reflect that table, while D and trimming were determined from the DNA. The profile covers around 86,000 clones, with roughly 82% appearing a single time and 12% taken by the ten largest. The clonotype comes from a human donor in a cohort sampled during active COVID-19. Sequenced material: peripheral blood.

The CDR3 DNA sequence: TGTGCCAGTAGTTTTCTAGCGGGGGGGGGCACAGATACGCAGTATTTT. It specifies CASSFLAGGGTDTQYF. The rearrangement links TRBV19 to TRBJ2-3; 12 positions match TRBD2. The length of the CDR3 is 16 residues. Trimming at V came to 5 bases and at J to 1 base, leaving 4 bases not matched to a gene. From germline, CDR1 is LNHDA and CDR2 SQIVND (reference sequence).